This T cell receptor (beta chain) was sequenced during a study of T-cell memory formation after mild COVID-19. About the research overall: Each donor largely had its own TCR clusters.

V shed 2 bases, J shed 5 bases, and the junction held 4 bases outside the gene matches. The CDR3 has 14 amino acids. Germline V gives CDR1 SGHRS, CDR2 YFSETQ. A single record per CDR3 protein comes from TCRdb applying MiXCR to the 5' RACE reads. The sample holds about 250,000 distinct CDR3 sequences, 15% seen once. Material for sequencing was PBMCs or a T cell subset sorted from them (not recorded which). The chain combines TRBV5-1 with TRBJ2-5; 9 bases agree with TRBD2. This receptor was obtained from an adult woman who had mild COVID-19 (a few samples of this study predate the infection). Cell type and time point are not known. CDR3 in amino acids: CASSFLSGGETQYF. As DNA, the CDR3 is TGCGCCAGCAGCTTCCTTAGCGGGGGTGAGACCCAGTACTTC. Complete variable domain (other parts from reference TRBV5-1 and TRBJ2-5): KAGVTQTPRYLIKTRGQQVTLSCSPISGHRSVSWYQQTPGQGLQFLFEYFSETQRNKGNFPGRFSGRQFSNSRSEMNVSTLELGDSALYLCASSFLSGGETQYFGPGTRLLVL.